This T cell receptor (beta chain) is from a study of Tregs in tolerant kidney transplant recipients. Study outcomes and limitations: Biological reproducibility was not directly addressed, but technical replication error appeared minimal.

The nonmyeloablative bone marrow transplants came from related graft donors, with transient mixed chimerism. Unstimulated regulatory T cells (CD4+CD25+CD127-), CD4+CD25- non-regulatory cells, CD4 and CD8 cells were FACS-sorted from thawed PBMCs. Trimming shortened V by 0 bases and J by 0 bases, and 17 bases separated the two germline ends. The CDR3 has 18 amino acids. The germline CDR1 and CDR2 sequences are MGHRA and YSYEKL. Worth noting for this clone: Its antigen is not identified. The CDR3 end is not reached by the read, which stops 3 residues before it; the germline J gene fills it in.

Generated by immunoSEQ multiplex PCR, the TCRdb table keeps only in-frame clones and is missing some. This sample lists some 29,000 clones; its ten largest clones have 1.8%. The receptor comes from a human patient who received a combined kidney and bone marrow transplant. The graft donor may be the source of some T cells. The chain recombines TRBV4-1 with TRBJ2-5; no firm D call. This specimen consisted of CD4+ T cells from blood (PBMCs), obtained 24 months after the transplant. CDR3 sequence reads: CASSQDVAGQTYQETQYF. The DNA read from the CDR3 is TGCGCCAGCAGCCAAGACGTGGCTGGGCAGACGTACCAAGAGACC.